A single sample gave rise to the 27 T cell receptor beta chains below, sequenced in a study of tumor and adjacent non-tumor tissue in lung cancer. RNA was extracted from bulk tissue without any cell sorting. Three rounds of nested PCR, following a modified ARM-PCR protocol, produced the TCRbeta library. In TCRdb, the multiplex PCR reads were re-called with MiXCR into one record per CDR3 protein. The table records about 110,000 distinct CDR3 sequences, roughly 75% of them present only once. The sequenced material came from lung tumor tissue. These receptors were obtained from a woman aged 60-70 years with non-small cell lung cancer.

This clonotype was detected many times. The rearrangement joins TRBV5-5 to TRBJ1-1; D uncertain. CDR3 length: 13 residues. The germline V gene has CDR1 SGHKS and CDR2 YYEKEE (reference sequence). Trimming cost V 0 bases and J 3 bases, with 6 bases left between them. DNA of the CDR3: TGTGCCAGCAGCTTGGAGAGGTACACTGAAGCTTTCTTT. Amino acid sequence: CASSLERYTEAFF.

As to this clonotype: A much more abundant neighbour one base away suggests this may be a read error. The V gene is TRBV20-1, the J gene TRBJ2-5; D possibly matches TRBD1 or TRBD2 (5 bases each). CDR3 length: 14 amino acids. Trimming left V 4 bases short and J 5 bases short, with 17 bases between. CDR1 is DFQATT, CDR2 SNEGSKA, per germline (reference sequence). The CDR3 coding sequence is TGCAGTGCTACCTTTGGGACCGGAGAGGAGACCCAGTACTTC. Its protein product is CSATFGTGEETQYF.

This clonotype was counted ten times or more. The rearrangement uses TRBV6-2 or TRBV6-3 and TRBJ2-1; 8 nucleotides align to TRBD2. After removal of 6 bases from V and 2 bases from J, the junction contained 3 bases not matched to a gene. This CDR3 spans 14 amino acids. The germline V gene encodes CDR1 MNHEY and CDR2 SVGEGT. CDR3 in DNA: TGTGCCAGCAGCGGACTAGCCCCCTACAATGAGCAGTTCTTC. It codes for CASSGLAPYNEQFF.

The V gene is TRBV12-3 or TRBV12-4, the J gene TRBJ2-7, with D perhaps TRBD1 (5 bases). V was cut by 7 bases and J by 5 bases, with 18 bases left in between. The CDR3 extends over 14 amino acids. CDR3 nucleotide sequence: TGTGCCAGCACCTATCTGTGGGGCAAAAACGAGCAGTACTTC. The encoded protein is CASTYLWGKNEQYF.

This clonotype was seen many times. The chain recombines TRBV4-3 with TRBJ1-5; perhaps TRBD1 as D (5 bases). V was trimmed by 0 bases and J by 4 bases, leaving 10 bases between them. The germline V gene encodes CDR1 LGHNA and CDR2 YSLEER. The CDR3 consists of 15 residues. The CDR3 spells CASSQEEGRNQPQHF. The DNA of the CDR3 is TGCGCCAGCAGCCAAGAAGAGGGGCGGAATCAGCCCCAGCATTTT.

The chain is built from TRBV7-2 and TRBJ2-1, with a weak D call TRBD1 (6 bases). Per germline, CDR1 SGHTA and CDR2 FQGNSA. Trimming took off 4 bases at V and 7 bases at J, with 17 bases between the two ends. CDR3 size: 15 residues. DNA of the CDR3: TGTGCCAGCAGCTCACCTCGACAGGTGAGGAATGAGCAGTTCTTC. Its protein is CASSSPRQVRNEQFF.

As concerns this clonotype: A much more abundant neighbour one base away suggests this may be a read error. Likely a read error: the CDR3 ends without its conserved phenylalanine or tryptophan. The DNA is left out, because the CDR3 cannot be placed on it with certainty; the CDR3 is given as TCRdb lists it. The chain employs TRBV20-1 and TRBJ2-1. Inclusive of both ends, the CDR3 amounts to 10 amino acids. Germline V gives CDR1 DFQATT, CDR2 SNEGSKA (reference sequence). CDR3 sequence: CSASNEIEFS.

As to this clonotype: Given the absence of the conserved phenylalanine or tryptophan at the CDR3 end, a read error is likely. The rearrangement uses TRBV12-3 or TRBV12-4 and TRBJ2-4, with D tentatively TRBD1 (5 bases). CDR3 length: 16 residues. V gave up 5 bases and J gave up 0 bases, with 14 bases separating them. The CDR3 reads CASSRQCTLAKNIQYL. CDR3 in DNA: TGTGCCAGCAGTCGACAGTGCACTTTAGCCAAAAACATTCAGTACTTA.

This rearrangement joins TRBV11-2 to TRBJ1-6; 7 nucleotides line up with TRBD1. The V and J ends lost 1 base and 8 bases, in that order; junction bases with no gene match: 14. The CDR3 length is 18 residues. The germline V gene has CDR1 SGHAT and CDR2 FQNNGV. CDR3 loop: CASSLAGLIGGLHSPLHF. CDR3 DNA sequence: TGTGCCAGCAGCTTAGCGGGATTAATAGGGGGCCTTCATTCACCCCTCCACTTT.

The CDR3 sequence is CASSQDSTRSYTF. In DNA, the CDR3 is TGCGCCAGCAGCCAAGATTCAACCCGGAGCTACACCTTC. This chain uses TRBV4-3 with TRBJ1-2, with D unresolved. Looked up from germline, CDR1 is LGHNA and CDR2 is YSLEER. Trimming shortened V by 0 bases and J by 9 bases, and 11 bases separated the two germline ends. The CDR3 is 13 amino acids.

Concerning this clonotype itself: This may be a read error, as it is one base from a much larger clone. CDR3 protein: CASSYLVGYKEQFF. DNA of the CDR3: TGTGCCAGCAGTTACCTGGTAGGGTACAAAGAGCAGTTCTTC. The genes are TRBV6-2 or TRBV6-3 and TRBJ2-1; D gene unclear. The CDR3 runs to 14 residues. Germline V gene sequence: CDR1 MNHEY, CDR2 SVGEGT.

This clonotype was counted between two and nine times. V and J are TRBV28 and TRBJ2-7; 12 bases line up with TRBD1. V shed 6 bases and J 5 bases; nucleotides not matched to a gene: 8. The CDR3 is made up of 15 amino acids. The germline gives CDR1 MDHEN, CDR2 SYDVKM. The CDR3 nucleotides are TGTGCCAGCAGCCCTGGGACAGGGGGCACCCACGAGCAGTACTTC. Its protein is CASSPGTGGTHEQYF. The whole variable domain, filled in from reference TRBV28 and TRBJ2-7, reads DVKVTQSSRYLVKRTGEKVFLECVQDMDHENMFWYRQDPGLGLRLIYFSYDVKMKEKGDIPEGYSVSREKKERFSLILESASTNQTSMYLCASSPGTGGTHEQYFGPGTRLTVT.

A few counts support this clonotype. Because the CDR3 is missing its conserved closing phenylalanine or tryptophan, this is likely a read error. The chain joins TRBV11-2 to TRBJ1-4; 7 bases fit TRBD1. V trimming: 6 bases; J trimming: 0 bases; junction bases outside the gene matches: 4. The germline V gene has CDR1 SGHAT and CDR2 FQNNGV. The CDR3 spans 15 residues. CDR3 sequence reads: CASSWDSATNEKLFL. The CDR3 DNA sequence: TGTGCCAGCAGTTGGGACAGTGCAACTAATGAAAAACTGTTTTTA.

The sample holds one count of this clonotype. The chain uses TRBV6-2 or TRBV6-3 and TRBJ2-1; D ambiguous. V was pared by 5 bases and J by 10 bases, with 9 bases between. CDR3 size: 11 residues. CDR1 and CDR2 from the germline V gene are MNHEY and SVGEGT. The CDR3 reads CASSGELEQFF. Written as DNA, the CDR3 is TGTGCCAGCAGTGGGGAACTAGAGCAGTTCTTC.

The CDR3 spells CSAHKEGGSVNTEAFF. The CDR3 bases are TGCAGTGCCCACAAAGAAGGGGGCTCCGTGAACACTGAAGCTTTCTTT. V usage is TRBV20-1 and J usage is TRBJ1-1; TRBD1 aligns across 7 bases. Germline CDR1 is DFQATT and CDR2 is SNEGSKA (reference sequence). V trimming: 6 bases; J trimming: 0 bases; junction bases outside the gene matches: 13. The CDR3 covers 16 residues.

A few counts support this clonotype. This sequence may be a read error, since a much larger clone differs from it by one base. Likely a read error: the CDR3 ends without its conserved phenylalanine or tryptophan. The chain couples TRBV20-1 to TRBJ2-3; TRBD2 matches 14 bases. Germline values: CDR1 DFQATT, CDR2 SNEGSKA (reference sequence). The CDR3 has 15 residues. The V and J ends lost 2 bases and 4 bases, in that order; junction bases with no gene match: 2. The CDR3 region has the DNA TGCAGTGCTAGAATGGGACTAGCGGGAGCAGATACGCAGTATTCT. Translated, it gives CSARMGLAGADTQYS.

A word on this clonotype: The CDR3 does not close with the conserved phenylalanine or tryptophan, likely indicating a read error. The DNA is omitted, as the CDR3 cannot be located on it reliably, and the CDR3 follows TCRdb's listing. The genes are TRBV12-3 or TRBV12-4 and TRBJ2-5; TRBD2 is the table's D call, not checked against the DNA. The CDR3 sequence runs 15 residues, both termini included. CDR3 in amino acids: CVSSPDGGSGETQYL.

The rearrangement links TRBV28 to TRBJ2-7; no reliable D call. The CDR3 contains 13 residues. Germline CDR1 MDHEN, CDR2 SYDVKM. V lost 5 bases and J 4 bases, leaving 12 bases between the germline ends. This CDR3 reads CASSLVGAYEQYF. The CDR3 DNA is TGTGCCAGCAGTCTTGTAGGAGCTTACGAGCAGTACTTC.

As regards this clonotype: This likely comes from a read error, as the CDR3 has no conserved phenylalanine or tryptophan at its end. V and J are TRBV6-5 and TRBJ2-7; 7 positions match TRBD2. This CDR3 spans 14 amino acids. Germline V lookup: CDR1 MNHEY, CDR2 SVGAGI. In DNA, the CDR3 is TGTGCCAGCAGCCCCAGGCGGGGGACCTACGGGCAGTACTTG. This translates into CASSPRRGTYGQYL.

A remark on this clonotype: This CDR3 is missing its conserved last phenylalanine or tryptophan, likely due to a read error. The V gene is TRBV11-2, the J gene TRBJ2-2; no firm D call. CDR1 and CDR2 from the germline V gene are SGHAT and FQNNGV. The CDR3 is made up of 16 amino acids. Trimming pared 1 base from V and 9 bases from J, leaving 18 bases between. In nucleotides, the CDR3 is TGTGCCAGCAGCTTAGTATTGGCGGCGCACACAAGGGAGCTGTTTTTG. Its protein product is CASSLVLAAHTRELFL.

This clonotype was seen once. This CDR3 fails to terminate in the conserved phenylalanine or tryptophan, so it likely reflects a read error. This chain connects TRBV28 to TRBJ2-3, with 9 bases lining up with TRBD2. The germline V gene encodes CDR1 MDHEN and CDR2 SYDVKM. CDR3 length: 16 amino acids. CDR3 residues: CARSSAGGRHTDTQYY. Here the CDR3 DNA reads TGTGCCAGAAGTTCAGCGGGGGGCAGGCACACAGATACGCAGTATTAT.

This clonotype has a count of ten or more. The chain couples TRBV29-1 to TRBJ2-5; D is unresolved. V was pared by 2 bases and J by 5 bases, with 6 bases between. Per the germline V gene, CDR1 is SQVTM and CDR2 is ANQGSEA. CDR3 length equals 11 residues. CDR3 residues: CSVEKGETQYF. For the CDR3, the DNA is TGCAGCGTTGAAAAGGGCGAGACCCAGTACTTC. Complete variable domain (other parts from reference TRBV29-1 and TRBJ2-5): SAVISQKPSRDICQRGTSLTIQCQVDSQVTMMFWYRQQPGQSLTLIATANQGSEATYESGFVIDKFPISRPNLTFSTLTVSNMSPEDSSIYLCSVEKGETQYFGPGTRLLVL.

A word on this clonotype: Relative to the germline gene, one junction end is altered; a read error may explain this. This chain joins TRBV20-1 and TRBJ2-3; D may be TRBD2 (6 bases). The CDR3 is 19 residues long. Germline V gene lookup returns CDR1 DFQATT and CDR2 SNEGSKA (reference sequence). In DNA, the CDR3 is TGCTGTGCTAGAGTCCCACCGCGACTAGTGGGGATACGCACAGATACGCAGTATTTT. It encodes CCARVPPRLVGIRTDTQYF.

Comments on this clonotype: A clone one base away is much larger, so this may be a read error. The chain recombines TRBV6-1 with TRBJ1-3, with D unresolved. The germline gives CDR1 MNHNS, CDR2 SASEGT. This CDR3 has 16 amino acids. DNA of the CDR3: TGTGGCAGCTCGCCCCAAGCCGGCAGCTCTGGAAACACCATATATTTT. Protein: CGSSPQAGSSGNTIYF.

The chain combines TRBV30 with TRBJ1-3, with 7 bases identical to TRBD1. The germline V gene has CDR1 GTSNPN and CDR2 SVGIG (reference sequence). CDR3 length: 17 amino acids. V lost 1 base to trimming and J lost 0 bases; unmatched junction nucleotides: 9. In DNA form, the CDR3 reads TGTGCCTGGAGTGCCTTACAGGGGTTGAGCTCTGGAAACACCATATATTTT. Protein sequence: CAWSALQGLSSGNTIYF.

This clonotype showed up many times. V is TRBV29-1 and J is TRBJ2-7; 8 bases fit TRBD1. Germline V gene sequence: CDR1 SQVTM, CDR2 ANQGSEA. With V trimmed by 4 bases and J by 6 bases, 11 bases remained unmatched. The CDR3 contains 14 residues. The CDR3 sequence is CSVVPGRGRSEQYF. DNA for the CDR3: TGCAGCGTTGTCCCGGGCAGGGGGCGTAGCGAGCAGTACTTC.

This clonotype was counted a single time. The junction does not match germline at one end; this may be a read error. This chain joins TRBV12-3 or TRBV12-4 and TRBJ2-3; the D gene is possibly TRBD1 (5 bases). The CDR3 is 13 residues long. CDR3 loop: CASTTRGTDTQYF. CDR3 bases: TGTGCCAGCACGACAAGGGGCACAGATACACAGTATTTT.